The 27 T cell receptor beta chains below were found in one sample sequenced in a study of monozygotic twins with inflammatory bowel disease. TCRdb reprocessed the 5' RACE reads and stores each CDR3 protein as one record, lacking DNA. The sample table sets out some 450,000 distinct CDR3 sequences. The specimen sequenced was blood. Receptors were obtained from a human donor with ulcerative colitis or Crohn's disease, or a healthy co-twin of an affected twin (not recorded which).

The genes are TRBV7-3 and TRBJ2-2; TCRdb gives TRBD2 as the D gene, but with no DNA this cannot be confirmed. The germline CDR1 and CDR2 sequences are SGHTA and FQGTGA. The CDR3 length is 16 residues. The CDR3 spells CASSFSGGLETGELFF. The full variable domain, completed using reference TRBV7-3 and TRBJ2-2, is GAGVSQTPSNKVTEKGKYVELRCDPISGHTALYWYRQSLGQGPEFLIYFQGTGAADDSGLPNDRFFAVRPEGSVSTLKIQRTERGDSAVYLCASSFSGGLETGELFFGEGSRLTVL.

J is TRBJ2-4 and V is TRBV5-1; TCRdb indicates TRBD1, and absent DNA this call remains unverified. The CDR3 runs 15 residues. Germline loops: CDR1 SGHRS, CDR2 YFSETQ. The CDR3 sequence: CASSLNRAGKNIQYF.

The chain joins TRBV3-1 to TRBJ1-3. Germline lookup yields CDR1 LGHDT and CDR2 YNNKEL (reference sequence). The CDR3 extends over 15 amino acids. This CDR3 is CASSQLPDSGNTIYF.

The rearrangement uses TRBV20-1 and TRBJ1-1. The CDR3 contains 12 residues. Looked up from germline, CDR1 is DFQATT and CDR2 is SNEGSKA (reference sequence). The CDR3 loop is CSASPPNTEAFF.

The chain recombines TRBV28 with TRBJ1-2. This CDR3 is 11 amino acids long. Germline CDR1 reads MDHEN; CDR2 reads SYDVKM. CDR3 amino acids: CASTTKYGYTF.

This chain connects TRBV9 to TRBJ2-1; TCRdb names TRBD2, which stays unverified in the absence of DNA. Germline V gives CDR1 SGDLS, CDR2 YYNGEE. There are 16 residues in the CDR3. CDR3 sequence reads: CASSASGLAGGHEQFF.

The J gene is TRBJ1-3, the V gene TRBV5-1. The CDR3 loop spans 14 amino acids. CDR1 and CDR2 (germline): SGHRS, YFSETQ. The CDR3: CASSLDRSGNTIYF.

The V call is TRBV12-3 or TRBV12-4, the J call TRBJ2-1; TCRdb's D gene call, TRBD1, goes unchecked for lack of DNA. This CDR3 contains 11 residues. This CDR3 reads CASSITGAQFF.

The gene calls are TRBV5-1 and TRBJ2-1; there is no DNA to check the TCRdb D call of TRBD1. Germline CDR1 and CDR2: SGHRS and YFSETQ. CDR3 length: 16 residues. The CDR3 sequence: CASSLASGTGFGEQFF.

The V gene is TRBV18, the J gene TRBJ2-7. The CDR3 has 15 residues. The germline gives CDR1 KGHSH, CDR2 LQKENI. The CDR3 loop reads CASSPPGQISYEQYF.

The V gene is TRBV20-1, the J gene TRBJ2-1; without DNA, the TCRdb call of TRBD2 cannot be checked. This CDR3 has 14 amino acids. The V gene's germline CDR1 is DFQATT and CDR2 SNEGSKA (reference sequence). CDR3 in amino acids: CSVLRGGLPGEQFF.

The chain uses TRBV4-2 and TRBJ1-1. The CDR3 runs to 14 residues. Germline CDR1 and CDR2: LGHNA and YNFKEQ. CDR3 amino acids: CASSQEGPYTEAFF.

This rearrangement joins TRBV12-3 or TRBV12-4 to TRBJ1-1. The CDR3 loop spans 11 amino acids. The CDR3 here is CASSMDGEAFF.

V is TRBV11-3 and J is TRBJ2-7; TCRdb designates TRBD1, a call that cannot be tested without DNA. In germline, CDR1 is SGHNT, CDR2 YENEEA. The length of the CDR3 is 13 residues. The CDR3: CASGRTGSTEQYF.

J is TRBJ1-4 and V is TRBV6-1; the TCRdb call, TRBD1, lacks DNA for checking. CDR1 is MNHNS and CDR2 is SASEGT in the germline V gene. The CDR3 covers 16 residues. The CDR3 sequence: CASSPNRGSTNEKLFF.

J is TRBJ1-6 and V is TRBV18; the TRBD1 assignment by TCRdb is unverifiable without DNA. The CDR3 has 15 amino acids. Germline CDR1 KGHSH, CDR2 LQKENI. The CDR3 spells CASLDVAGLGSPLHF.

The chain uses TRBV12-3 or TRBV12-4 and TRBJ1-5. This CDR3 region has 14 residues. The CDR3: CASSQGPSLSSQHF.

The chain employs TRBV7-3 and TRBJ1-2; with no DNA, the TCRdb D assignment of TRBD1 cannot be verified. CDR1 and CDR2 from the germline V gene are SGHTA and FQGTGA. The CDR3 loop spans 16 amino acids. This CDR3 reads CASSSISGGEKNGYTF.

The chain joins TRBV3-1 to TRBJ2-2. This CDR3 contains 15 residues. Germline V gene sequence: CDR1 LGHDT, CDR2 YNNKEL (reference sequence). The CDR3 spells CASSQTGKNTGELFF. Using reference TRBV3-1 and TRBJ2-2 for the parts outside the CDR3, the full variable domain is DTAVSQTPKYLVTQMGNDKSIKCEQNLGHDTMYWYKQDSKKFLKIMFSYNNKELIINETVPNRFSPKSPDKAHLNLHINSLELGDSAVYFCASSQTGKNTGELFFGEGSRLTVL.

The genes are TRBV5-1 and TRBJ2-7; TCRdb selects TRBD1, and the lack of DNA leaves this call unchecked. This CDR3 region has 16 residues. Germline CDR1 is SGHRS and CDR2 is YFSETQ. CDR3 loop: CASSLTPFASSYEQYF.

The gene calls are TRBV10-3 and TRBJ2-7. Germline V gene data show CDR1 as ENHRY and CDR2 as SYGVKD. CDR3 size: 14 residues. The CDR3 sequence is CAISESRQFYEQYF.

The V gene is TRBV12-3 or TRBV12-4, the J gene TRBJ1-5; the TCRdb call, TRBD1, lacks DNA for checking. This CDR3 comprises 16 residues. This CDR3 is CASSPRRTGDYQPQHF.

V and J are TRBV19 and TRBJ1-3. Germline CDR1 is LNHDA and CDR2 is SQIVND (reference sequence). The CDR3 sequence is 15 residues long. The CDR3 reads CASTATLSSGNTIYF.

The rearrangement links TRBV7-9 to TRBJ2-2; TCRdb indicates TRBD2, and absent DNA this call remains unverified. Germline lookup yields CDR1 SEHNR and CDR2 FQNEAQ (reference sequence). The CDR3 is 15 amino acids. The CDR3 region is CASSTRTSGTGELFF.

V and J are TRBV7-2 and TRBJ2-1; without DNA, the TCRdb call of TRBD2 cannot be checked. The germline CDR1 and CDR2 sequences are SGHTA and FQGNSA. This CDR3 region has 18 residues. CDR3 sequence: CASSLAAVVAGRYNEQFF.

The chain joins TRBV20-1 to TRBJ2-1; TCRdb outputs TRBD1, but without DNA this stays unchecked. Germline-derived CDR1 and CDR2 are DFQATT and SNEGSKA (reference sequence). The CDR3 covers 14 residues. The CDR3 protein is CSAYRDRAYNEQFF.

The V and J genes are TRBV15 and TRBJ1-5; the TRBD1 assignment by TCRdb is unverifiable without DNA. The length of the CDR3 is 18 residues. CDR1 and CDR2 from the germline V gene are LNHNV and YYDKDF (reference sequence). The CDR3 is CATSSPFPGQHSNQPQHF.